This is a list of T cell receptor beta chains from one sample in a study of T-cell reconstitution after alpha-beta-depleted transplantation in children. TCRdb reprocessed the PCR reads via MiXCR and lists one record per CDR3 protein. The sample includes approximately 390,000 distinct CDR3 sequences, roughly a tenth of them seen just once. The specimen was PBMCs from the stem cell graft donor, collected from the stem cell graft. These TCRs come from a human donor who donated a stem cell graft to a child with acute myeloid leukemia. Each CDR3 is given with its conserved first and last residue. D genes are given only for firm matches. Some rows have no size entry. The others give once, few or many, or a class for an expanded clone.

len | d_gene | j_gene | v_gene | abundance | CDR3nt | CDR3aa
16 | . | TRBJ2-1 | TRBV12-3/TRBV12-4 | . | TGTGCCAGCACCCCTTTACAGGCCGGCTCCTACAATGAGCAGTTCTTC | CASTPLQAGSYNEQFF
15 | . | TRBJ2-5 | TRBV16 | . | TGTGCCAGCAGCCAATCGGAGGATCCCCGGGAGACCCAGTACTTC | CASSQSEDPRETQYF
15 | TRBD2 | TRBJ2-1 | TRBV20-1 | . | TGCAGTGCTGGGGGACTAGCGGCGCAGTACAATGAGCAGTTCTTC | CSAGGLAAQYNEQFF
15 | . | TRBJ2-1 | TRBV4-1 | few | TGCGCCAGCAGCTACCGGGACATCTCTCCGGGGGGGCAGTTCTTC | CASSYRDISPGGQFF
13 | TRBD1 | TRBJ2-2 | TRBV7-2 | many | TGTGCCACTGACAGGGGGCTCACCGGGGAGCTGTTTTTT | CATDRGLTGELFF
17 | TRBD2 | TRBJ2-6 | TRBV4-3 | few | TGCGCCAGCAGCCAGAGACTAGCGGGAGCTGGGGCCAACGTCCTGACTTTC | CASSQRLAGAGANVLTF
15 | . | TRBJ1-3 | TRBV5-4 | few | TGTGCCAGCAGCGCCAGACCCCGGGGCCCGCACACCATATATTTT | CASSARPRGPHTIYF
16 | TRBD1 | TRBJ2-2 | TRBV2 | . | TGTGCCAGCAGTGCACGGACAGGGGGCGCCGGCGGGGAGCTGTTTTTT | CASSARTGGAGGELFF
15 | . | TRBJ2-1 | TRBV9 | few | TGTGCCAGCAGCGTCGACATTGGCTCCTACAATGAGCAGTTCTTC | CASSVDIGSYNEQFF
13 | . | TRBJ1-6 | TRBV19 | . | TGTGCCAGCGGTAACGGGGTTAATTCACCCCTCCACTTT | CASGNGVNSPLHF
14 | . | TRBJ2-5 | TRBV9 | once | TGTGCCAGCAGCTTAAACGGGGGCGCCGAGACCCAGTACTTC | CASSLNGGAETQYF
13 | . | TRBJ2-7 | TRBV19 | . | TGTGCCACCAGCCCTAAGGGGGCCTACGAGCAGTACTTC | CATSPKGAYEQYF
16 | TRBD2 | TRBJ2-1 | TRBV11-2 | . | TGTGCCAGCAGCTTAGTGGGGACTAGCTCCTTGGATGAGCAGTTCTTC | CASSLVGTSSLDEQFF
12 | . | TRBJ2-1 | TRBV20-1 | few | TGCAGTGCTGTGGGGACTTACAATGAGCAGTTCTTC | CSAVGTYNEQFF
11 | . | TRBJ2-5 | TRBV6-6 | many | TGTGCCACTTCCACCCAAGAGACCCAGTACTTC | CATSTQETQYF
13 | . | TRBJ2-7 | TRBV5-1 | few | TGCGCCAGCAGTAGGCAGGAAAACTACGAGCAGTACTTC | CASSRQENYEQYF
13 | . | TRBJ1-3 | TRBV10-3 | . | TGTGCCATCAGAACTACAGGTGGAAACACCATATATTTT | CAIRTTGGNTIYF
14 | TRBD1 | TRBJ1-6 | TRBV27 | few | TGTGCCAGCAGTTCCGGGACAGGGCTGTCACCCCTCCACTTT | CASSSGTGLSPLHF
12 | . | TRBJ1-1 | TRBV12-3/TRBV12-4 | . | TGTGCCAGCAGTCCCGAGACAAGCGGAGCTTTCTTT | CASSPETSGAFF
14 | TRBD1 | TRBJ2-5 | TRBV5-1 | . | TGCGCCAGCAGCGGTCAGGGGGCGTCAGAGACCCAGTACTTC | CASSGQGASETQYF
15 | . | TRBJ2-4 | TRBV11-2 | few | TGTGCCAGCAGCTTAAGAGGTTATGGGGCGGACATTCAGTACTTC | CASSLRGYGADIQYF
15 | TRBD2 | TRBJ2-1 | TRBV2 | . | TGTGCCAGCAGGCGGGACTATAGCTCCTACAATGAGCAGTTCTTC | CASRRDYSSYNEQFF
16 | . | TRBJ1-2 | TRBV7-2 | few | TGTGCCAGCAGCTGGGGGTGGGCGGAAGGGGACTATGGCTACACCTTC | CASSWGWAEGDYGYTF
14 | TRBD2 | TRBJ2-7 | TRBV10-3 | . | TGTGCCATCAGCGACGACGGGGGGGGCTACGAGCAGTACTTC | CAISDDGGGYEQYF
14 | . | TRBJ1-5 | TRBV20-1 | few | TGCAGTGCCCTTGCCAGGGATAGCAATCAGCCCCAGCATTTT | CSALARDSNQPQHF
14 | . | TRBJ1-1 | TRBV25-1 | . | TGTGCCAGCAGTGTCCAACAGGGGAACACTGAAGCTTTCTTT | CASSVQQGNTEAFF
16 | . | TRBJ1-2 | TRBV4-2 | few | TGTGCCAGCAGCCAAGAGGGGAGGGTTAAGGAATATGGCTACACCTTC | CASSQEGRVKEYGYTF
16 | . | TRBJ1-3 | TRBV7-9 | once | TGTGCCAGCAGACCGACTACCAGGGATTCTGGAAACACCATATATTTT | CASRPTTRDSGNTIYF
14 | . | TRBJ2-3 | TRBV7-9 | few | TGTGCCAGCACCCTTGTGGGGTCTCAAGATACGCAGTATTTT | CASTLVGSQDTQYF
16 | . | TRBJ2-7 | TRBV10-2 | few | TGCGCCAGCAGTGAAGACCCCGGGAACCCCTCCTACGAGCAGTACTTC | CASSEDPGNPSYEQYF
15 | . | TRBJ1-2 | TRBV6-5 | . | TGTGCCAGCAGTTACGTAGCAGGTGATAACTATGGCTACACCTTC | CASSYVAGDNYGYTF
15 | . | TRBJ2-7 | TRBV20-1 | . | TGCAGTGCTAGACCTAGTCGGCGCCCTGACTACGAGCAGTACTTC | CSARPSRRPDYEQYF
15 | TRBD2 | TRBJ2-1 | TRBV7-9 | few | TGTGCCAGCAGCGAGGGGCGCGGGGGACGTAATGAGCAGTTCTTC | CASSEGRGGRNEQFF
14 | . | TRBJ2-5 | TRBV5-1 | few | TGCGCCAGCAGCCCAAAACAGGGTCAAGAGACCCAGTACTTC | CASSPKQGQETQYF
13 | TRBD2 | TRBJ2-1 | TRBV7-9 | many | TGTGCCAGCAGGACTAGCGGGCACAATGAGCAGTTCTTC | CASRTSGHNEQFF
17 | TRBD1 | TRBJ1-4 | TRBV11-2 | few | TGTGCCAGCAGCTTAGAGGTTCGGGGACAGGGCAATGAAAAACTGTTTTTT | CASSLEVRGQGNEKLFF
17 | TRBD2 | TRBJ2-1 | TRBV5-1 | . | TGCGCCAGCAGCTTGGGGCCTAGCGGGGGGAACTACACTGAGCAGTTCTTC | CASSLGPSGGNYTEQFF
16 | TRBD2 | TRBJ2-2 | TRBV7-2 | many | TGTGCCAGCCGGGGACTAGCGGGGCTGGGGACCGGGGAGCTGTTTTTT | CASRGLAGLGTGELFF
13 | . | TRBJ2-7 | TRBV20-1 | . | TGCAGTGCTAGAGATCCCAGGGACTACGAGCAGTACTTC | CSARDPRDYEQYF
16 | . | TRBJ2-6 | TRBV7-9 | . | TGTACCAGCACCAACACGAGGTCTTCTGGGGCCAACGTCCTGACTTTC | CTSTNTRSSGANVLTF
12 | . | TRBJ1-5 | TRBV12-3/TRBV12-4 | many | TGTGCCAGCAGTTTCGGGGATCAGCCCCAGCATTTT | CASSFGDQPQHF
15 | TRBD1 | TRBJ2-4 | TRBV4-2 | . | TGTGCCAGCAGCCAAGGAGGACAGGAAAAAAACATTCAGTACTTC | CASSQGGQEKNIQYF
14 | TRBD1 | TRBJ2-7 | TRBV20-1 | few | TGCAGTGCTAGAGAGACAGGGGGGCCCTACGAGCAGTACTTC | CSARETGGPYEQYF
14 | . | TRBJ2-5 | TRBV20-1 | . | TGCAGTGCCCCCCCCCCGACAGCCCAAGAGACCCAGTACTTC | CSAPPPTAQETQYF
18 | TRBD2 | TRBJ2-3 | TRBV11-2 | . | TGTGCCAGCAGCTGGTCAACAACTAGCGGGGGGGCCACAGATACGCAGTATTTT | CASSWSTTSGGATDTQYF
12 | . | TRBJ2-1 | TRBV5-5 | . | TGTGCCAGCAGCTTTGGGGGTGCCGAGCAGTTCTTC | CASSFGGAEQFF
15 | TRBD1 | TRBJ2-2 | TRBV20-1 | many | TGCAGTGCCAGAGGGACAGGGGGCAGCACCGGGGAGCTGTTTTTT | CSARGTGGSTGELFF
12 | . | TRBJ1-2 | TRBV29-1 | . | TGCAGCGTTTCGACCCAGGGCTATGGCTACACCTTC | CSVSTQGYGYTF
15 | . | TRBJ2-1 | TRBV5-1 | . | TGCGCCAGCAGCTTGGGAGTTGGGCCCCTCAATGAGCAGTTCTTC | CASSLGVGPLNEQFF
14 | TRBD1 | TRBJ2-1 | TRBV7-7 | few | TGTGCTAGCAGCGACCGGGACAGTTATCTGCTGCAGTTCTTC | CASSDRDSYLLQFF
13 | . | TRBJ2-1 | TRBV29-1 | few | TGCAGCGCGGACAGGGAGGGGAGGAATGAGCAGTTCTTC | CSADREGRNEQFF
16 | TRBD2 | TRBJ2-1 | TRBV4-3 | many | TGCGCCAGCAGCCAAGATTTAAGACTAGCGGGAGGTGAGCAGTTCTTC | CASSQDLRLAGGEQFF
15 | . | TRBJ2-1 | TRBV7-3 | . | TGTGCCAGCAGCGAACGTGCGGGCTCCTACAATGAGCAGTTCTTC | CASSERAGSYNEQFF
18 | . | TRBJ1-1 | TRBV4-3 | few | TGCGCCAGCAGCCAAGATATGGGAGCGTACGGGGAGGCCACTGAAGCTTTCTTT | CASSQDMGAYGEATEAFF
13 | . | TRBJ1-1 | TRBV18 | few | TGTGCCAGCTCTAGCCGGGGGTACACTGAAGCTTTCTTT | CASSSRGYTEAFF
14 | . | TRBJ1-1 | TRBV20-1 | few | TGCAGTGCTAGATTTGTAGGGGCGAACACTGAAGCTTTCTTT | CSARFVGANTEAFF
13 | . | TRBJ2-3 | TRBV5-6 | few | TGTGCCAGCAGCGCTAGAATGACAGATACGCAGTATTTT | CASSARMTDTQYF
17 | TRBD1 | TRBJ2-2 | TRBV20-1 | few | TGCAGTGCTAGAGAGTGGGCCGGGACAGGAGACACCGGGGAGCTGTTTTTT | CSAREWAGTGDTGELFF
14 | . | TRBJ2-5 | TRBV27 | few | TGTGCCAGCAGTCTCCCGGGGAGCCAAGAGACCCAGTACTTC | CASSLPGSQETQYF
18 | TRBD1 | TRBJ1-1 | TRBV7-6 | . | TGTGCCAGCAGCCGCACGACCGATACAGGGGGAAGACGCACTGAAGCTTTCTTT | CASSRTTDTGGRRTEAFF